The TCR beta chain under discussion was sequenced for a study of technical replicates of blood from a few donors. Germline V lookup: CDR1 SNHLY, CDR2 FYNNEI. This CDR3 region has 14 residues. The V gene lost 4 bases and the J gene lost 3 bases, with 12 bases spanning the gap. Here immunoSEQ multiplex PCR was the method, and the copy in TCRdb shows in-frame clones only, minus some. The table shows around 71,000 clones, with about nine tenths occurring only once. The receptor's source is a human donor in good health. Material: T cells isolated from PBMCs. The chain uses TRBV2 and TRBJ1-1; D not resolved. CDR3 sequence: CASSVAAGDTEAFF. The CDR3 region has the DNA TGTGCCAGCAGTGTAGCCGCGGGCGACACTGAAGCTTTCTTT.